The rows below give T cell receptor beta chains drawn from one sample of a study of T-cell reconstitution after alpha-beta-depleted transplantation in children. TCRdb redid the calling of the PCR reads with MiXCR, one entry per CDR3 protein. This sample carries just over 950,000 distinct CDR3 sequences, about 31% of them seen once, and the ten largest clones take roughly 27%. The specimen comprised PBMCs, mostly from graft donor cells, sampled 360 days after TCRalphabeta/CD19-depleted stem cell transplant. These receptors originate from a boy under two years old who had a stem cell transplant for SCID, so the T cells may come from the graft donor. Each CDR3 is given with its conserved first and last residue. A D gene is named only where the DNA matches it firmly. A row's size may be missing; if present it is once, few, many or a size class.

cdr3_aa: CASSQDPAGSMLYPEAFF
cdr3_nt: TGCGCCAGCAGCCAAGATCCCGCGGGCTCCATGTTGTACCCTGAAGCTTTCTTT
j_call: TRBJ1-1
d_call: -
clone_size: -
v_call: TRBV4-1

cdr3_aa: CASSDSVQETQYF
cdr3_nt: TGTGCCAGCAGTGATTCAGTTCAAGAGACCCAGTACTTC
j_call: TRBJ2-5
d_call: -
clone_size: -
v_call: TRBV25-1

cdr3_aa: CASSQKSTDQETQYF
cdr3_nt: TGCGCCAGCAGCCAAAAGTCGACGGACCAAGAGACCCAGTACTTC
j_call: TRBJ2-5
d_call: -
clone_size: few
v_call: TRBV4-1

cdr3_aa: CSDGRDGYSYEQYF
cdr3_nt: TGCAGTGACGGCCGAGACGGTTACTCCTACGAGCAGTACTTC
j_call: TRBJ2-7
d_call: -
clone_size: -
v_call: TRBV20-1

cdr3_aa: CASSLLTDSSTDTQYF
cdr3_nt: TGTGCCAGCAGTCTTTTGACAGATTCTAGCACAGATACGCAGTATTTT
j_call: TRBJ2-3
d_call: -
clone_size: few
v_call: TRBV27

cdr3_aa: CAISEGQAGESYEQYF
cdr3_nt: TGTGCCATCAGTGAAGGGCAAGCGGGGGAATCCTACGAGCAGTACTTC
j_call: TRBJ2-7
d_call: TRBD2
clone_size: many
v_call: TRBV10-3

cdr3_aa: CASMVTLNTEAFF
cdr3_nt: TGTGCCAGCATGGTCACTTTGAACACTGAAGCTTTCTTT
j_call: TRBJ1-1
d_call: -
clone_size: -
v_call: TRBV27

cdr3_aa: CASSQANEKLFF
cdr3_nt: TGCGCCAGCAGCCAAGCTAATGAAAAACTGTTTTTT
j_call: TRBJ1-4
d_call: -
clone_size: -
v_call: TRBV4-1

cdr3_aa: CASSHQGRSGNQPQHF
cdr3_nt: TGTGCCAGCAGCCACCAGGGACGATCGGGCAATCAGCCCCAGCATTTT
j_call: TRBJ1-5
d_call: -
clone_size: -
v_call: TRBV4-2

cdr3_aa: CASSLGSSLLAKNIQYF
cdr3_nt: TGTGCCAGCAGCTTAGGCTCGTCACTCCTAGCCAAAAACATTCAGTACTTC
j_call: TRBJ2-4
d_call: -
clone_size: -
v_call: TRBV7-6

cdr3_aa: CASSFLRENTEAFF
cdr3_nt: TGTGCCAGCAGTTTTCTAAGGGAGAACACTGAAGCTTTCTTT
j_call: TRBJ1-1
d_call: -
clone_size: few
v_call: TRBV28

cdr3_aa: CASSSLAERENNEQFF
cdr3_nt: TGCGCCAGCAGCTCACTAGCGGAGAGGGAGAACAATGAGCAGTTCTTC
j_call: TRBJ2-1
d_call: TRBD2
clone_size: few
v_call: TRBV4-1

cdr3_aa: CAIQGTSGQETQYF
cdr3_nt: TGTGCCATCCAAGGGACTAGCGGCCAAGAGACCCAGTACTTC
j_call: TRBJ2-5
d_call: TRBD2
clone_size: -
v_call: TRBV10-3

cdr3_aa: CASSLEYWETSGNTIYF
cdr3_nt: TGTGCCAGCAGCTTAGAGTATTGGGAGACCTCTGGAAACACCATATATTTT
j_call: TRBJ1-3
d_call: -
clone_size: -
v_call: TRBV7-9

cdr3_aa: CASSQDRAGGGLAFGDTQYF
cdr3_nt: TGTGCCAGCAGCCAAGATCGAGCGGGGGGTGGGCTAGCTTTCGGAGATACGCAGTATTTT
j_call: TRBJ2-3
d_call: TRBD2
clone_size: -
v_call: TRBV4-2

cdr3_aa: CASSPPLAGGLGEQFF
cdr3_nt: TGTGCCAGCAGTCCCCCCCTAGCGGGGGGGCTAGGCGAGCAGTTCTTC
j_call: TRBJ2-1
d_call: TRBD2
clone_size: few
v_call: TRBV12-3/TRBV12-4

cdr3_aa: CASSLSWGQETQYF
cdr3_nt: TGCGCCAGCAGCTTGTCGTGGGGCCAAGAGACCCAGTACTTC
j_call: TRBJ2-5
d_call: -
clone_size: many
v_call: TRBV5-1

cdr3_aa: CASTAGTISYEQYF
cdr3_nt: TGTGCCAGCACAGCGGGGACAATATCCTACGAGCAGTACTTC
j_call: TRBJ2-7
d_call: -
clone_size: -
v_call: TRBV6-2/TRBV6-3

cdr3_aa: CSASPGVNSPLHF
cdr3_nt: TGCAGTGCTAGTCCAGGGGTCAATTCACCCCTCCACTTT
j_call: TRBJ1-6
d_call: -
clone_size: -
v_call: TRBV20-1

cdr3_aa: CASSLGAALPVEQYF
cdr3_nt: TGCGCCAGCAGCTTGGGGGCAGCCCTCCCGGTCGAGCAGTACTTC
j_call: TRBJ2-7
d_call: -
clone_size: few
v_call: TRBV5-1

cdr3_aa: CASSSSGSGNTIYF
cdr3_nt: TGTGCCAGCAGTTCTTCCGGCTCTGGAAACACCATATATTTT
j_call: TRBJ1-3
d_call: -
clone_size: few
v_call: TRBV12-3/TRBV12-4

cdr3_aa: CASSPIEGLQETQYF
cdr3_nt: TGTGCCAGCAGCCCGATTGAGGGGCTCCAAGAGACCCAGTACTTC
j_call: TRBJ2-5
d_call: -
clone_size: many
v_call: TRBV28

cdr3_aa: CSARTFDYTEAFF
cdr3_nt: TGCAGTGCGAGGACCTTCGATTACACTGAAGCTTTCTTT
j_call: TRBJ1-1
d_call: -
clone_size: -
v_call: TRBV20-1

cdr3_aa: CASSLAGRRRAEQFF
cdr3_nt: TGTGCCAGCAGCTTGGCTGGGCGGAGACGGGCTGAGCAGTTCTTC
j_call: TRBJ2-1
d_call: -
clone_size: -
v_call: TRBV5-5

cdr3_aa: CASSYSGGVETQYF
cdr3_nt: TGTGCCAGCAGTTACTCGGGTGGGGTGGAGACCCAGTACTTC
j_call: TRBJ2-5
d_call: -
clone_size: few
v_call: TRBV6-5

cdr3_aa: CASSSAGEGGDIQYF
cdr3_nt: TGTGCCAGCAGCAGTGCTGGGGAGGGTGGGGACATTCAGTACTTC
j_call: TRBJ2-4
d_call: TRBD2
clone_size: -
v_call: TRBV28

cdr3_aa: CASSPVPAGVPYNEQFF
cdr3_nt: TGCGCCAGCAGCCCGGTCCCAGCGGGGGTTCCCTACAATGAGCAGTTCTTC
j_call: TRBJ2-1
d_call: TRBD2
clone_size: -
v_call: TRBV4-1

cdr3_aa: CASSYHLTGQASQYF
cdr3_nt: TGTGCCAGCAGTTACCACCTTACCGGACAGGCTTCGCAGTATTTT
j_call: TRBJ2-3
d_call: TRBD1
clone_size: few
v_call: TRBV6-5

cdr3_aa: CSARWAGAGQPQHF
cdr3_nt: TGCAGTGCTAGATGGGCAGGTGCGGGTCAGCCCCAGCATTTT
j_call: TRBJ1-5
d_call: -
clone_size: few
v_call: TRBV20-1

cdr3_aa: CASSPTPTDTDTQYF
cdr3_nt: TGTGCCAGCAGCCCGACACCGACAGACACAGATACGCAGTATTTT
j_call: TRBJ2-3
d_call: -
clone_size: few
v_call: TRBV5-6

cdr3_aa: CASSEWNLSYEQYF
cdr3_nt: TGTGCCAGCAGTGAATGGAACCTCTCCTACGAGCAGTACTTC
j_call: TRBJ2-7
d_call: -
clone_size: few
v_call: TRBV2

cdr3_aa: CASSRTGAWEKLFF
cdr3_nt: TGTGCCAGCTCGCGGACAGGGGCATGGGAAAAACTGTTTTTT
j_call: TRBJ1-4
d_call: TRBD1
clone_size: few
v_call: TRBV27

cdr3_aa: CASSSWRGLYNEQFF
cdr3_nt: TGTGCCAGCAGCTCTTGGCGGGGGCTGTACAATGAGCAGTTCTTC
j_call: TRBJ2-1
d_call: -
clone_size: -
v_call: TRBV7-6

cdr3_aa: CASSYSGLAGPYNEQFF
cdr3_nt: TGTGCCAGCAGTTACTCCGGACTAGCGGGGCCCTACAATGAGCAGTTCTTC
j_call: TRBJ2-1
d_call: TRBD2
clone_size: few
v_call: TRBV6-5

cdr3_aa: CASSFQARDETQYF
cdr3_nt: TGTGCCAGCAGCTTTCAGGCTAGGGACGAGACCCAGTACTTC
j_call: TRBJ2-5
d_call: -
clone_size: few
v_call: TRBV11-2

cdr3_aa: CASSLAPGQFSQETQYF
cdr3_nt: TGTGCCAGCAGCTTAGCGCCGGGACAGTTTAGCCAAGAGACCCAGTACTTC
j_call: TRBJ2-5
d_call: TRBD1
clone_size: few
v_call: TRBV7-8

cdr3_aa: CASSPRVDWVYNEQFF
cdr3_nt: TGTGCCAGCAGTCCGAGGGTGGACTGGGTCTACAATGAGCAGTTCTTC
j_call: TRBJ2-1
d_call: -
clone_size: -
v_call: TRBV28

cdr3_aa: CSVGNEEQFF
cdr3_nt: TGCAGCGTAGGTAATGAGGAGCAGTTCTTC
j_call: TRBJ2-1
d_call: -
clone_size: -
v_call: TRBV29-1

cdr3_aa: CASSQLTSGGSTEQFF
cdr3_nt: TGTGCCAGCAGCCAACTTACTAGCGGGGGGTCTACGGAGCAGTTCTTC
j_call: TRBJ2-1
d_call: TRBD2
clone_size: -
v_call: TRBV3-1

cdr3_aa: CASSYPGETQYF
cdr3_nt: TGCGCCAGCAGCTACCCAGGAGAGACCCAGTACTTC
j_call: TRBJ2-5
d_call: -
clone_size: many
v_call: TRBV5-1

cdr3_aa: CASSYSKAQYF
cdr3_nt: TGTGCCAGCAGTTACTCGAAGGCCCAGTACTTC
j_call: TRBJ2-5
d_call: -
clone_size: few
v_call: TRBV6-2/TRBV6-3

cdr3_aa: CASSHAQNYEQYF
cdr3_nt: TGTGCCAGCAGCCATGCCCAGAACTACGAGCAGTACTTC
j_call: TRBJ2-7
d_call: -
clone_size: few
v_call: TRBV7-9

cdr3_aa: CATSEPAGDTRTDTQYF
cdr3_nt: TGTGCCACCAGTGAACCTGCTGGAGACACTCGCACAGATACGCAGTATTTT
j_call: TRBJ2-3
d_call: -
clone_size: -
v_call: TRBV24-1

cdr3_aa: CASSSRQGVGQPQHF
cdr3_nt: TGTGCCAGCAGTTCCCGACAGGGGGTAGGGCAGCCCCAGCATTTT
j_call: TRBJ1-5
d_call: TRBD1
clone_size: -
v_call: TRBV28

cdr3_aa: CASSSFGGGTDTQYF
cdr3_nt: TGTGCCAGCAGCTCCTTTGGAGGGGGCACAGATACGCAGTATTTT
j_call: TRBJ2-3
d_call: -
clone_size: many
v_call: TRBV7-8

cdr3_aa: CATSDPRPDGDTQYF
cdr3_nt: TGTGCCACCAGTGACCCCCGACCCGACGGGGATACGCAGTATTTT
j_call: TRBJ2-3
d_call: -
clone_size: few
v_call: TRBV24-1

cdr3_aa: CASSATGQPQHF
cdr3_nt: TGTGCCAGCAGTGCCACCGGCCAGCCCCAGCATTTT
j_call: TRBJ1-5
d_call: -
clone_size: -
v_call: TRBV12-3/TRBV12-4

cdr3_aa: CSVDRGMGETQYF
cdr3_nt: TGCAGCGTTGATCGGGGTATGGGAGAGACCCAGTACTTC
j_call: TRBJ2-5
d_call: -
clone_size: -
v_call: TRBV29-1

cdr3_aa: CASARTGKGHEQYF
cdr3_nt: TGTGCCAGTGCGCGGACAGGGAAGGGCCACGAGCAGTACTTC
j_call: TRBJ2-7
d_call: TRBD1
clone_size: few
v_call: TRBV27

cdr3_aa: CASSQAKSLVGDYGYTF
cdr3_nt: TGCGCCAGCAGCCAAGCAAAGTCTTTGGTAGGGGACTATGGCTACACCTTC
j_call: TRBJ1-2
d_call: -
clone_size: few
v_call: TRBV4-1

cdr3_aa: CASRGVVQETQYF
cdr3_nt: TGTGCCAGCAGGGGAGTGGTACAAGAGACCCAGTACTTC
j_call: TRBJ2-5
d_call: -
clone_size: -
v_call: TRBV12-3/TRBV12-4

cdr3_aa: CASSQEGQPGREKLFF
cdr3_nt: TGTGCCAGCAGCCAAGAGGGACAGCCGGGCCGTGAAAAACTGTTTTTT
j_call: TRBJ1-4
d_call: TRBD1
clone_size: -
v_call: TRBV4-2

cdr3_aa: CASSLRQGVAETQYF
cdr3_nt: TGTGCCAGCAGTTTGAGACAGGGGGTAGCCGAGACCCAGTACTTC
j_call: TRBJ2-5
d_call: TRBD1
clone_size: once
v_call: TRBV12-3/TRBV12-4

cdr3_aa: CASRTGTNSYNEQFF
cdr3_nt: TGCGCCAGCAGAACCGGGACAAATTCCTACAATGAGCAGTTCTTC
j_call: TRBJ2-1
d_call: -
clone_size: few
v_call: TRBV5-1